The count of the clone carrying this TCR beta chain is one. The antigen remains unidentified. It may be a read error: a sequence one base away is much more abundant. The data belong to a study of blood T cells in healthy people across ages. Whole-study findings and limits: Measured against age, TCR beta diversity per million T cells decreased in a roughly linear manner.

Donor samples were obtained from healthy Caucasian individuals from Russia, aged about 6 to 100. A second PCR, run for about 7 to 11 cycles, used a sample-barcoded 5' primer plus a J-beta primer mix. TCRdb passed the 5' RACE reads through MiXCR, listing each CDR3 protein once. The table includes over 550,000 distinct CDR3 sequences, about 30% detected once. The germline CDR1 and CDR2 sequences are SGHRS and YFSETQ. The CDR3 is made up of 17 amino acids. This clonotype originated in a woman of 80 years or more in good health. Specimen: blood. This rearrangement joins TRBV5-1 to TRBJ2-2; 9 nucleotides line up with TRBD1. CDR3 nucleotide sequence: TGCGCCAGCAGCTTGGCCACAGGGGGCAGGAGCACCGGGGAGCGGTTTTTT. Its protein is CASSLATGGRSTGERFF.